This T cell receptor (beta chain) is drawn from a study of CD8+ T cells in alopecia areata. Treatment reported: oral pan-JAK inhibitor, 5-10 mg twice daily. V was pared by 11 bases and J by 2 bases, with 8 bases of the junction left unmatched. Germline assignment: CDR1 LNHNV and CDR2 YYDKDF (reference sequence). CDR3 length: 14 amino acids. Reverse transcription of extracted RNA yielded cDNA, which provided the sequencing template. Sequencing was performed with immunoSEQ multiplex PCR; in TCRdb, only in-frame clones are kept and a portion is missing. The data hold some 190,000 clones, with around 60% observed a single time.

This clonotype was obtained from a human donor with alopecia areata. The chain joins TRBV15 to TRBJ1-5, with 8 positions matching TRBD1. Source: CD4+ T cells sorted from blood, taken around week 50, from a patient treated with tofacitinib. The CDR3 nucleotides read TGTGCCTCGGCAGGGGGCAGGGGCAATCAGCCCCAGCATTTT. This translates into CASAGGRGNQPQHF.